This T cell receptor beta chain is from a study of sequential checkpoint blockade in melanoma. Study at large: Randomization was 1:1 between first-line nivolumab→ipilimumab and ipilimumab→nivolumab.

Measured with immunoSEQ multiplex PCR; TCRdb has only the in-frame clones, and not every one. The top ten hold roughly a quarter of the sample, which has some 5,000 clones, over 70% seen once. Regarding treatment: randomized to nivolumab then ipilimumab (arm A) or the reverse (arm B). The source of this sequence is a human donor with melanoma. This material consisted of CD8+ T cells sorted from blood (inferred from file names), taken from a patient given nivolumab and ipilimumab in sequence.

For the CDR3, the DNA is TGTGCCAGCAGCTTATCTACAGGGGGCTACGAGCAGTACTTC. This translates into CASSLSTGGYEQYF. V is TRBV7-9 and J is TRBJ2-7; 8 nucleotides line up with TRBD1. The CDR3 consists of 14 residues. The ends lost 2 bases at V and 3 bases at J; junction bases unmatched: 3. The V gene's germline CDR1 is SEHNR and CDR2 FQNEAQ (reference sequence).